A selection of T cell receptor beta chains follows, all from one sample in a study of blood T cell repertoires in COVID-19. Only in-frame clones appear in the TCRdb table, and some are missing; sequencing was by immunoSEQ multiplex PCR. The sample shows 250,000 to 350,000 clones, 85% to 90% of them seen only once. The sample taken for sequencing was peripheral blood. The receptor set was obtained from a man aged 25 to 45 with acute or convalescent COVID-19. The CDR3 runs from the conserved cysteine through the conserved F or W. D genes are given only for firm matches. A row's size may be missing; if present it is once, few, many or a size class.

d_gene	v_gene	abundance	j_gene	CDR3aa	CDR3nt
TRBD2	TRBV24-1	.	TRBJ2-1	CATSDPGLAGGGYEQFF	TGTGCCACCAGTGATCCAGGACTAGCGGGAGGCGGGTATGAGCAGTTCTTC
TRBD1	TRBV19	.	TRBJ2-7	CASSIGGQGPYEQYF	TGTGCCAGTAGTATAGGGGGACAGGGTCCCTACGAGCAGTACTTC
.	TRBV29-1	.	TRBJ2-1	CSVAGRAEQFF	TGCAGCGTTGCCGGGCGGGCTGAGCAGTTCTTC
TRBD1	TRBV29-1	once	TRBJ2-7	CSVAAGGEQYF	TGCAGCGTCGCCGCAGGGGGCGAGCAGTACTTC
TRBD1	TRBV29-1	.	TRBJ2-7	CSVGGTGDRNEQYF	TGCAGCGTTGGAGGGACAGGGGATCGGAACGAGCAGTACTTC
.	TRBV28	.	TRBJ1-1	CASRVQGALSTEAFF	TGTGCCAGCAGAGTACAAGGGGCGCTTAGCACTGAAGCTTTCTTT
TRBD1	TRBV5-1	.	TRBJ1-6	CASSSRDRGTSYNSPLHF	TGCGCCAGCAGCAGCCGGGACAGGGGTACATCCTATAATTCACCCCTCCACTTT
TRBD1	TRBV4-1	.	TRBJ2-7	CASSQDTGQGIYEQYF	TGCGCCAGCAGCCAAGATACAGGACAGGGGATCTACGAGCAGTACTTC
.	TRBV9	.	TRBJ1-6	CASSTGDSYNSPLHF	TGTGCCAGCAGTACGGGTGACTCCTATAATTCACCCCTCCACTTT
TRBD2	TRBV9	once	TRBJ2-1	CASSHGTSGRGAYNEQFF	TGTGCCAGCAGCCATGGGACTAGCGGGAGAGGCGCCTACAATGAGCAGTTCTTC
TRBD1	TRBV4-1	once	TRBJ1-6	CASSPSSRQGANNSPLHF	TGCGCCAGCAGCCCCTCCAGCCGGCAGGGGGCGAATAATTCACCCCTCCACTTT
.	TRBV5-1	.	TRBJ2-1	CACGRGGSYNEQFF	TGCGCCTGCGGACGCGGAGGTTCCTACAATGAGCAGTTCTTC
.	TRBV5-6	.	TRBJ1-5	CASSSLKGGDFNQPQHF	TGTGCCAGCAGCTCCCTGAAGGGAGGGGACTTCAATCAGCCCCAGCATTTT
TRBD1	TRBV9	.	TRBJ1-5	CASSEGQLSNQPQHF	TGTGCCAGCAGCGAGGGACAGCTTAGCAATCAGCCCCAGCATTTT
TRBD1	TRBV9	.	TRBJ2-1	CASSAGDRGSYNEQFF	TGTGCCAGCAGCGCGGGGGACAGGGGCTCCTACAATGAGCAGTTCTTC
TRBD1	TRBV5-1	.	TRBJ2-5	CASSLGGRGLGETQYF	TGCGCCAGCAGCTTGGGTGGCAGGGGGCTCGGAGAGACCCAGTACTTC
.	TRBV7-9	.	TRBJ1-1	CASSLVAVAEAFF	TGTGCCAGCAGCTTAGTTGCAGTTGCTGAAGCTTTCTTT
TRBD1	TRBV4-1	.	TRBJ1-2	CASSGNRGFNYGYTF	TGCGCCAGCAGCGGAAACAGGGGATTTAACTATGGCTACACCTTC
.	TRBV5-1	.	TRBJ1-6	CASSVTSTGNSPLHF	TGCGCCAGCTCCGTGACTTCGACCGGGAATTCACCCCTCCACTTT
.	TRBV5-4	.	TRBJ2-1	CASIDRRQFF	TGTGCCAGCATCGACAGACGTCAGTTCTTC
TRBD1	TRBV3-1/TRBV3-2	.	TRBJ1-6	CASSHQGQGHSPLHF	TGTGCCAGCAGCCACCAGGGACAGGGGCATTCACCCCTCCACTTT
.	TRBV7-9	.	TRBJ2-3	CASRLEAGTDTQYF	TGTGCCAGCAGACTAGAAGCTGGCACAGATACGCAGTATTTT
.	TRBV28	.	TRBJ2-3	CASRMWRNTDTQYF	TGTGCCAGCAGAATGTGGCGGAACACAGATACGCAGTATTTT
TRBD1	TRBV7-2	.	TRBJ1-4	CASSHTAALRTGNEKLFF	TGTGCCAGCAGCCACACGGCGGCCCTGCGGACAGGCAATGAAAAACTGTTTTTT
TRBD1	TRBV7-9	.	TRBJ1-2	CASSLNRGDGYTF	TGTGCCAGCAGCTTAAACAGGGGGGATGGCTACACCTTC
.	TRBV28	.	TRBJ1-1	CASSLSAGAEGKAFF	TGTGCCAGCAGTTTATCAGCGGGGGCCGAGGGGAAAGCTTTCTTT
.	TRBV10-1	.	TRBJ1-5	CASSAYSNQPQHF	TGCGCCAGCAGTGCCTACAGCAATCAGCCCCAGCATTTT
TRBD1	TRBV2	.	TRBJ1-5	CASRVQGGSNQPQHF	TGTGCCAGCAGGGTACAGGGGGGTAGCAATCAGCCCCAGCATTTT
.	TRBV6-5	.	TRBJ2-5	CASTNPVVETQYF	TGTGCCAGCACCAATCCCGTAGTGGAGACCCAGTACTTC
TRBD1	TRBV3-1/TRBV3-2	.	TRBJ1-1	CASSPYQQGGTFF	TGTGCCAGCAGCCCATACCAACAGGGGGGAACTTTCTTT
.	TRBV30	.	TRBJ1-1	CAGGYTEAFF	TGTGCTGGAGGGTACACTGAAGCTTTCTTT
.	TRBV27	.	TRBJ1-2	CASSPRTQNYGYTF	TGTGCCAGCAGCCCCCGGACACAGAACTATGGCTACACCTTC
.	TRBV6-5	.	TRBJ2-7	CASSYSRGTPAAQYF	TGTGCCAGCAGTTACTCTAGGGGGACCCCGGCCGCGCAGTACTTC
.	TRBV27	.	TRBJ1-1	CASRIREGVTEAFF	TGTGCCAGCAGGATCAGGGAGGGAGTCACTGAAGCTTTCTTT
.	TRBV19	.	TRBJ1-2	CASSISRGENYGYTF	TGTGCCAGTAGTATAAGTAGGGGCGAAAACTATGGCTACACCTTC
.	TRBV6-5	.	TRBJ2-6	CASSTGSGANVLTF	TGTGCCAGCAGCACAGGATCCGGGGCCAACGTCCTGACTTTC
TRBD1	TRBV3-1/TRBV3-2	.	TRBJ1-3	CASSHRTGSSGNTIYF	TGTGCCAGCAGCCATCGGACAGGAAGCTCTGGAAACACCATATATTTT
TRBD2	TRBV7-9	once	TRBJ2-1	CASSLISAGRSYNEQFF	TGTGCCAGCAGCTTAATCTCAGCGGGACGGTCCTACAATGAGCAGTTCTTC
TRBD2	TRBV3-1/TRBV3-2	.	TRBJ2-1	CASSLAGNNEQFF	TGTGCCAGCAGCCTAGCGGGTAACAATGAGCAGTTCTTC
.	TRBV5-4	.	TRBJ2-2	CASSPVVTGELFF	TGTGCCAGCAGCCCAGTCGTCACCGGGGAGCTGTTTTTT
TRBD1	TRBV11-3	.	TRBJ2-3	CASSAGQGETDTQYF	TGTGCCAGCAGTGCGGGACAGGGAGAGACAGATACGCAGTATTTT
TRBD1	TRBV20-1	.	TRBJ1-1	CSARVGQVAFF	TGCAGTGCTAGAGTGGGACAGGTGGCTTTCTTT
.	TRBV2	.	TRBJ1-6	CASSVAGHNSPLHF	TGTGCCAGCAGTGTGGCAGGTCATAATTCACCCCTCCACTTT